The 7 T cell receptor beta chains below were found in one sample sequenced in a study of a mutant IDH1 vaccine in newly diagnosed glioma. Documented time point: baseline, week 1 (first vaccination visit). The treatment was: pre-vaccination baseline after standard-of-care therapy. Libraries were prepared by immunoSEQ multiplex PCR; TCRdb keeps only in-frame clonotypes and omits some of them. The profile shows 80,000 to 100,000 clones, over 75% of them singletons. The sequencing here drew on PBMCs, taken from a glioma patient treated with radiotherapy, temozolomide or both. Receptors originate from a man between 35 and 55 years old with glioma.

The chain uses TRBV30 and TRBJ2-2; 9 bases line up with TRBD2. The J segment lost 4 bases and the V segment lost 2 bases, leaving 5 bases of the junction unmatched. The CDR3 length is 15 residues. Per the germline V gene, CDR1 is GTSNPN and CDR2 is SVGIG (reference sequence). This CDR3 is CAWSTLAGSTGELFF. The CDR3 DNA sequence: TGTGCCTGGAGTACCCTAGCGGGATCCACCGGGGAGCTGTTTTTT.

CDR3 DNA: TGCAGCGTCTCGATGGACTCGTCGGGAAATGAGCAGTTCTTC. It yields the protein CSVSMDSSGNEQFF. The chain carries TRBV29-1 and TRBJ2-1; weak D call: TRBD2 (5 bases). V was pared by 6 bases and J by 7 bases, with 19 bases between. The V gene's germline CDR1 is SQVTM and CDR2 ANQGSEA. CDR3 size: 14 residues.

This clone was detected once. The limits of the CDR3 on the DNA are not certain, so only TCRdb's listed CDR3 is given. The chain combines TRBV9 with TRBJ2-5; TRBD2, the table's D call, lacks a check against the DNA. Germline-derived CDR1 and CDR2 are SGDLS and YYNGEE. Counting both end residues, the CDR3 totals 14 amino acids. The CDR3 here is CASSVSLYQETQYF.

V usage is TRBV27 and J usage is TRBJ2-7, with 12 bases matching TRBD2. Germline values: CDR1 MNHEY, CDR2 SMNVEV (reference sequence). The V gene end was trimmed by 5 bases and the J gene end by 2 bases; junction bases not matched to a gene: 4. The CDR3 covers 15 residues. CDR3 protein: CASSSSSGRAYEQYF. CDR3 in DNA: TGTGCCAGCAGTAGTTCTAGCGGGAGGGCCTACGAGCAGTACTTC.

V and J are TRBV15 and TRBJ1-2, with D perhaps matching TRBD1 (5 bases). V lost 1 base and J lost 10, with 28 bases in between. Germline V CDR1 and CDR2: LNHNV, YYDKDF (reference sequence). The CDR3 runs 18 residues. CDR3 amino acids: CATSRAGGTGGGPDDYTF. The CDR3 DNA sequence: TGTGCCACCAGCAGAGCCGGTGGAACAGGTGGAGGCCCAGACGACTACACCTTC.

The CDR3 loop is CASSVSSIQETQYF. The DNA of the CDR3 is TGTGCCAGCAGCGTATCTAGCATCCAAGAGACCCAGTACTTC. This chain connects TRBV9 to TRBJ2-5; a weak D match, TRBD2 (5 bases). The V end was cut by 1 base, the J end by 1 base, with 8 bases between. Looked up from germline, CDR1 is SGDLS and CDR2 is YYNGEE. This CDR3 is built from 14 residues.

This chain links TRBV2 with TRBJ1-2, with D hard to call. CDR3 length equals 13 residues. The germline V gene encodes CDR1 SNHLY and CDR2 FYNNEI. Trimming took 10 bases from V and 7 from J, leaving 19 bases between them. CDR3 sequence (DNA): TGTGCCACCACCTTAAGCAGAACTGGTGGCTACACCTTC. It is translated as CATTLSRTGGYTF.